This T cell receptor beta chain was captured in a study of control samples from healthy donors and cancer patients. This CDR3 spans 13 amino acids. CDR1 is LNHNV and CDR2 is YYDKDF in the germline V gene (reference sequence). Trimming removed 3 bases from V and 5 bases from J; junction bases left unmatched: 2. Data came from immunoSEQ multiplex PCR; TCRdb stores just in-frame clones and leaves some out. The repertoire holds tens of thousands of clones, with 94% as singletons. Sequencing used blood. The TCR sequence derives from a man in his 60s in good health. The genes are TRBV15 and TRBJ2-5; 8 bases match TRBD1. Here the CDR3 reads CATSSRGPETQYF. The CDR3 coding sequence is TGTGCCACCAGCAGCAGGGGGCCGGAGACCCAGTACTTC.